These T cell receptor beta chains were read from a single sample in a study of shared clonotypes between healthy human individuals. Produced via immunoSEQ multiplex PCR; TCRdb's table is partial and in-frame only. Of roughly 2 million clones listed, roughly 95% were seen once; the top ten hold around 0.13%. The sequenced material came from naive CD4+ T cells sorted from blood. These receptors came from a young man in good health. Both conserved end residues are part of each CDR3. Fields, in order: J gene, D gene, clone size, V gene, CDR3 DNA, CDR3 protein. The D gene is left open where the match is weak. A clone size is listed for some rows: how often the clone was seen (once, few, many), or a class if it is expanded.

j_call: TRBJ1-4
d_call: NA
clone_size: NA
v_call: TRBV7-9
cdr3_nt: TGTGCCAGCAGCTTAGGAGAGACCCGGGAAAAACTGTTTTTT
cdr3_aa: CASSLGETREKLFF

j_call: TRBJ2-7
d_call: NA
clone_size: NA
v_call: TRBV18
cdr3_nt: TGTGCCAGCTCACCGAACAGCGCGGGAGAGCAGTACTTC
cdr3_aa: CASSPNSAGEQYF

j_call: TRBJ1-2
d_call: NA
clone_size: NA
v_call: TRBV6-6
cdr3_nt: TGTGCCAGCAGTCTTTCGGGCTACACCTTC
cdr3_aa: CASSLSGYTF

j_call: TRBJ1-5
d_call: NA
clone_size: once
v_call: TRBV7-9
cdr3_nt: TGTGCCAGCAGCCCTCCTCGGGGGGTGGCAAATCAGCCCCAGCATTTT
cdr3_aa: CASSPPRGVANQPQHF

j_call: TRBJ2-7
d_call: TRBD1
clone_size: NA
v_call: TRBV6-6
cdr3_nt: TGTGCCAGCAGTTACGGGACAGGGGGCGGCTACGAGCAGTACTTC
cdr3_aa: CASSYGTGGGYEQYF

j_call: TRBJ1-3
d_call: TRBD1
clone_size: NA
v_call: TRBV11-1
cdr3_nt: TGTGCCAGCAGCTTTGGACAGGGGACGAGCTCTGGAAACACCATATATTTT
cdr3_aa: CASSFGQGTSSGNTIYF

j_call: TRBJ1-5
d_call: NA
clone_size: NA
v_call: TRBV6-6
cdr3_nt: TGTGCCAGCAGGCTCCCCCAGGAGGCTAGCAATCAGCCCCAGCATTTT
cdr3_aa: CASRLPQEASNQPQHF

j_call: TRBJ1-2
d_call: TRBD1
clone_size: NA
v_call: TRBV2
cdr3_nt: TGTGCCAGCAGTGAAGCGAGGGGGCAGGGAGGCTACACCTTC
cdr3_aa: CASSEARGQGGYTF

j_call: TRBJ2-5
d_call: NA
clone_size: NA
v_call: TRBV5-1
cdr3_nt: TGCGCCAGCAGCTTGGAAGGTTTCCGCACGGAGACCCAGTACTTC
cdr3_aa: CASSLEGFRTETQYF

j_call: TRBJ1-4
d_call: NA
clone_size: NA
v_call: TRBV5-6
cdr3_nt: TGTGCCAGCATGGGGTCCGGAGCAACTAATGAAAAACTGTTTTTT
cdr3_aa: CASMGSGATNEKLFF

j_call: TRBJ1-6
d_call: NA
clone_size: NA
v_call: TRBV6-5
cdr3_nt: TGTGCCAGCACCAGGACAGAGAATAATTCACCCCTCCACTTT
cdr3_aa: CASTRTENNSPLHF

j_call: TRBJ1-2
d_call: TRBD1
clone_size: NA
v_call: TRBV5-8
cdr3_nt: TGTGCCAGCAGCATTCTACAGGGGGCGGGTGGCTACACCTTC
cdr3_aa: CASSILQGAGGYTF

j_call: TRBJ2-2
d_call: NA
clone_size: NA
v_call: TRBV7-9
cdr3_nt: TGTGCCAGCAGCTTACTTCCGATGAACACCGGGGAGCTGTTTTTT
cdr3_aa: CASSLLPMNTGELFF

j_call: TRBJ1-5
d_call: TRBD1
clone_size: NA
v_call: TRBV7-6
cdr3_nt: TGTGCCAGCAGCACCGGACAGGGTCAGCCCCAGCATTTT
cdr3_aa: CASSTGQGQPQHF

j_call: TRBJ2-3
d_call: NA
clone_size: NA
v_call: TRBV7-8
cdr3_nt: TGTGCCAGCAGCTTACGGCCGATTAGCACAGATACGCAGTATTTT
cdr3_aa: CASSLRPISTDTQYF

j_call: TRBJ2-2
d_call: NA
clone_size: once
v_call: TRBV11-2
cdr3_nt: TGTGCCAGCAGCTTAGTGCCTCCAGGGGTCACCGGGGAGCTGTTTTTT
cdr3_aa: CASSLVPPGVTGELFF

j_call: TRBJ1-1
d_call: TRBD1
clone_size: NA
v_call: TRBV5-1
cdr3_nt: TGCGCCAGCAGCCGAACCGGGACAGATAACACTGAAGCTTTCTTT
cdr3_aa: CASSRTGTDNTEAFF

j_call: TRBJ2-1
d_call: NA
clone_size: NA
v_call: TRBV5-1
cdr3_nt: TGCGCCAGCAGCTTGGTGGCAGTATACAATGAGCAGTTCTTC
cdr3_aa: CASSLVAVYNEQFF

j_call: TRBJ1-1
d_call: TRBD1
clone_size: NA
v_call: TRBV30
cdr3_nt: TGTGCCTGGAGGAACAGGGGGGGACGAATGAACACTGAAGCTTTCTTT
cdr3_aa: CAWRNRGGRMNTEAFF

j_call: TRBJ1-6
d_call: TRBD1
clone_size: NA
v_call: TRBV28
cdr3_nt: TGTGCCAGCAGTTTCGGGAGGGGCAGGGGGACCTATAATTCACCCCTCCACTTT
cdr3_aa: CASSFGRGRGTYNSPLHF

j_call: TRBJ2-1
d_call: TRBD1
clone_size: NA
v_call: TRBV7-2
cdr3_nt: TGTGCCAGTGGGCGAAGGGGACAGGGGGACAATGAGCAGTTCTTC
cdr3_aa: CASGRRGQGDNEQFF